Below, one T cell receptor (beta chain) is given with its context. What it recognizes is unknown. The CDR3 is made up of 12 amino acids. V was clipped by 6 bases and J by 1 base, with 6 bases between them. Germline assignment: CDR1 LNHDA and CDR2 SQIVND (reference sequence). This record belongs to a study of T cell responses to AZD1222 COVID-19 vaccine. Notes on the study in general: It was only a handful of AZD1222 recipients who were seropositive at baseline.

Profiling relied on immunoSEQ multiplex PCR, and the TCRdb table lists in-frame clones only, not all of them. The repertoire includes about 35,000 clones, around 86% of them detected once, and approximately 10% sits in the top ten. This rearrangement joins TRBV19 to TRBJ1-2; D remains ambiguous. Here the sequenced sample was peripheral blood, taken 28 days after the second AZD1222 dose. The receptor was isolated from an adult who received the AZD1222 COVID-19 vaccine. The CDR3 DNA is TGTGCCAGTAGCGATCGTAACTATGGCTACACCTTC. This encodes CASSDRNYGYTF.